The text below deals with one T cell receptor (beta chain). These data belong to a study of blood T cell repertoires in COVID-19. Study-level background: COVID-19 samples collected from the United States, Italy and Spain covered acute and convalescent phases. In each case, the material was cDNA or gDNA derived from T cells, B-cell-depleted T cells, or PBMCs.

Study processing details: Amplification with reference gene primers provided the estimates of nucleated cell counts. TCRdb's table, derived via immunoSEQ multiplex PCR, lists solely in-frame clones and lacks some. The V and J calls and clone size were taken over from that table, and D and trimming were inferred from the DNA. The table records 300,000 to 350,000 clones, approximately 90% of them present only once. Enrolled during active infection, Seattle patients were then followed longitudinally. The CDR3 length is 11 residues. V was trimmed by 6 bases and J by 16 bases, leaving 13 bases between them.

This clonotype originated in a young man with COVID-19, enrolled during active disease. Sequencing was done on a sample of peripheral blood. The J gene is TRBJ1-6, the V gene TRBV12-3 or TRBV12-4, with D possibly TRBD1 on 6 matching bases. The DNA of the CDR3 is TGTGCCAGCAGCCAGGGGCTTGAACTCCACTTT. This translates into CASSQGLELHF.